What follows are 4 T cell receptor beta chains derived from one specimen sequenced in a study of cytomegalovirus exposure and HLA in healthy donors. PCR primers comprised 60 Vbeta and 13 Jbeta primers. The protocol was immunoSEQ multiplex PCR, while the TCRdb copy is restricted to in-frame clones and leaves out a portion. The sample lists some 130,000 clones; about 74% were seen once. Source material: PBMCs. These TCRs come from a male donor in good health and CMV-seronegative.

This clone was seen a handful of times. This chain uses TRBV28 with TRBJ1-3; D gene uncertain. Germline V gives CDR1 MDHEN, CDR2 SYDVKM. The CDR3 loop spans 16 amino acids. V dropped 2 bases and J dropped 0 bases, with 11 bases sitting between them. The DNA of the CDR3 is TGTGCCAGCAGTTTAAGAGGTTTAAGCTCTGGAAACACCATATATTTT. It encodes CASSLRGLSSGNTIYF.

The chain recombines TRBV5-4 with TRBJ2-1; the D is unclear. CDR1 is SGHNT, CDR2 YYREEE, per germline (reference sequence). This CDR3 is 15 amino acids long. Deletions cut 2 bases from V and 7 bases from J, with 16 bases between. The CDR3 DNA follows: TGTGCCAGCAGCTTCCTGGCAAGTGGTATGAATGAGCAGTTCTTC. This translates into CASSFLASGMNEQFF.

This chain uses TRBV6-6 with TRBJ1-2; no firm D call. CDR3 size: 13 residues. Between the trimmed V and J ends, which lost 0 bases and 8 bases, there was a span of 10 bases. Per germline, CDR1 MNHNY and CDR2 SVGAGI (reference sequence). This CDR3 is CASSYSFRSGYTF. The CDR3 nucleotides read TGTGCCAGCAGTTACTCGTTTCGGAGCGGCTACACCTTC.

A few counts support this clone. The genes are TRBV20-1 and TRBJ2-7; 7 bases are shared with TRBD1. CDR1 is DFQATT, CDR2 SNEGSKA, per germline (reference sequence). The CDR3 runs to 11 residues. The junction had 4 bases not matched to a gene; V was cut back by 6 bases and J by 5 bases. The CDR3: CSAPGQNEQYF. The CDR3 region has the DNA TGCAGTGCCCCGGGACAGAACGAGCAGTACTTC.